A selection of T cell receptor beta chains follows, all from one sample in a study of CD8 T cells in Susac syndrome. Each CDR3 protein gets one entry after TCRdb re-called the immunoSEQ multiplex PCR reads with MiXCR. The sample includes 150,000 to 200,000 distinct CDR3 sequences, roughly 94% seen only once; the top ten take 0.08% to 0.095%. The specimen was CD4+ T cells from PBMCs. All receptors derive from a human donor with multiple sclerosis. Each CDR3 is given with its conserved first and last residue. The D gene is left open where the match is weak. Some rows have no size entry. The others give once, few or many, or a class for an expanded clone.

CDR3 protein: CASSARGDLLAKNIQYF
CDR3 DNA: TGTGCCAGCAGCGCGAGGGGGGACCTACTAGCCAAAAACATTCAGTACTTC
D gene: NA
J gene: TRBJ2-4
clone size: NA
V gene: TRBV9

CDR3 protein: CASSFVAGGVGGEQFF
CDR3 DNA: TGTGCCAGCAGCTTTGTGGCGGGAGGGGTAGGGGGTGAGCAGTTCTTC
D gene: NA
J gene: TRBJ2-1
clone size: NA
V gene: TRBV12-1

CDR3 protein: CASKRDISTDTQYF
CDR3 DNA: TGTGCCAGCAAACGCGATATTAGCACAGATACGCAGTATTTT
D gene: NA
J gene: TRBJ2-3
clone size: NA
V gene: TRBV7-9

CDR3 protein: CASTLTSVTYEQYF
CDR3 DNA: TGTGCCAGCACTCTAACTAGCGTTACCTACGAGCAGTACTTC
D gene: TRBD2
J gene: TRBJ2-7
clone size: NA
V gene: TRBV6-6

CDR3 protein: CASSQSPGGSETQYF
CDR3 DNA: TGCGCCAGCAGTCAATCGCCGGGGGGGTCAGAGACCCAGTACTTC
D gene: TRBD2
J gene: TRBJ2-5
clone size: NA
V gene: TRBV23-1

CDR3 protein: CASSPASLSLYEQYF
CDR3 DNA: TGTGCCAGCAGCCCCGCTTCATTGTCCCTCTACGAGCAGTACTTC
D gene: NA
J gene: TRBJ2-7
clone size: once
V gene: TRBV28

CDR3 protein: CASSERSYEQYF
CDR3 DNA: TGTGCCAGCAGCGAACGGAGCTACGAGCAGTACTTC
D gene: NA
J gene: TRBJ2-7
clone size: few
V gene: TRBV7-9

CDR3 protein: CAISDRQAPETQYF
CDR3 DNA: TGTGCCATCAGTGATCGACAGGCACCAGAGACCCAGTACTTC
D gene: NA
J gene: TRBJ2-5
clone size: once
V gene: TRBV10-3

CDR3 protein: CASSGLSYEQYF
CDR3 DNA: TGTGCCAGCAGTGGCCTATCTTACGAGCAGTACTTC
D gene: NA
J gene: TRBJ2-7
clone size: once
V gene: TRBV5-6

CDR3 protein: CSARSLEKETQYF
CDR3 DNA: TGCAGTGCTAGAAGCCTGGAAAAAGAGACCCAGTACTTC
D gene: NA
J gene: TRBJ2-5
clone size: once
V gene: TRBV20-1

CDR3 protein: CASMTGQGSHEQYF
CDR3 DNA: TGTGCCAGCATGACGGGACAGGGGTCCCACGAGCAGTACTTC
D gene: TRBD1
J gene: TRBJ2-7
clone size: NA
V gene: TRBV6-6

CDR3 protein: CASSGTSGLETQYF
CDR3 DNA: TGTGCCAGCAGCGGCACTAGCGGTTTAGAGACCCAGTACTTC
D gene: TRBD2
J gene: TRBJ2-5
clone size: NA
V gene: TRBV11-2

CDR3 protein: CASSQPGGTEAFF
CDR3 DNA: TGTGCCAGCTCACAACCAGGGGGCACTGAAGCTTTCTTT
D gene: TRBD1
J gene: TRBJ1-1
clone size: NA
V gene: TRBV18

CDR3 protein: CASRMSMNTEAFF
CDR3 DNA: TGTGCCAGCCGGATGAGTATGAACACTGAAGCTTTCTTT
D gene: NA
J gene: TRBJ1-1
clone size: NA
V gene: TRBV2

CDR3 protein: CSAPGQAMGNYNEQFF
CDR3 DNA: TGCAGTGCGCCTGGACAGGCCATGGGGAACTACAATGAGCAGTTCTTC
D gene: TRBD1
J gene: TRBJ2-1
clone size: NA
V gene: TRBV20-1

CDR3 protein: CASSISDTQYF
CDR3 DNA: TGTGCCAGCAGTATTTCGGATACGCAGTATTTT
D gene: NA
J gene: TRBJ2-3
clone size: NA
V gene: TRBV5-6

CDR3 protein: CAAAPSRGTEAFF
CDR3 DNA: TGTGCCGCGGCCCCTTCCAGGGGAACTGAAGCTTTCTTT
D gene: NA
J gene: TRBJ1-1
clone size: NA
V gene: TRBV10-3

CDR3 protein: CAWSVRRDGYTF
CDR3 DNA: TGTGCCTGGAGTGTACGAAGGGATGGCTACACCTTC
D gene: NA
J gene: TRBJ1-2
clone size: NA
V gene: TRBV30

CDR3 protein: CSAPPRAGLYNEQFF
CDR3 DNA: TGCAGTGCTCCCCCCCGGGCAGGTCTCTACAATGAGCAGTTCTTC
D gene: NA
J gene: TRBJ2-1
clone size: NA
V gene: TRBV20-1

CDR3 protein: CASSPREAGVSYEQYF
CDR3 DNA: TGTGCCAGCTCACCACGAGAAGCGGGAGTGTCCTACGAGCAGTACTTC
D gene: TRBD2
J gene: TRBJ2-7
clone size: NA
V gene: TRBV18

CDR3 protein: CASSENPSEAYEQYF
CDR3 DNA: TGTGCCAGCAGTGAAAACCCTAGCGAGGCCTACGAGCAGTACTTC
D gene: NA
J gene: TRBJ2-7
clone size: NA
V gene: TRBV2

CDR3 protein: CASTPPGTDTQYF
CDR3 DNA: TGTGCCAGCACTCCCCCCGGCACAGATACGCAGTATTTT
D gene: NA
J gene: TRBJ2-3
clone size: few
V gene: TRBV6-5

CDR3 protein: CSASHDRGDIQYF
CDR3 DNA: TGCAGTGCTAGCCACGACAGGGGGGACATTCAGTACTTC
D gene: TRBD1
J gene: TRBJ2-4
clone size: NA
V gene: TRBV20-1

CDR3 protein: CASSPNLGGRAGEQYF
CDR3 DNA: TGTGCCAGCTCACCAAATTTAGGAGGCAGAGCCGGCGAGCAGTACTTC
D gene: NA
J gene: TRBJ2-7
clone size: NA
V gene: TRBV18

CDR3 protein: CASSPETSGLYQETQYF
CDR3 DNA: TGTGCCAGCAGCCCTGAGACTAGCGGGTTATACCAAGAGACCCAGTACTTC
D gene: TRBD2
J gene: TRBJ2-5
clone size: NA
V gene: TRBV5-4

CDR3 protein: CSAATSGRFYEQYF
CDR3 DNA: TGCAGTGCTGCGACTAGCGGGAGGTTCTACGAGCAGTACTTC
D gene: TRBD2
J gene: TRBJ2-7
clone size: NA
V gene: TRBV20-1

CDR3 protein: CSAIVGRVNTEAFF
CDR3 DNA: TGCAGTGCCATCGTCGGACGGGTGAACACTGAAGCTTTCTTT
D gene: NA
J gene: TRBJ1-1
clone size: NA
V gene: TRBV20-1

CDR3 protein: CASSLARVRTEAFF
CDR3 DNA: TGTGCCAGCAGTTTGGCCAGGGTGAGGACTGAAGCTTTCTTT
D gene: NA
J gene: TRBJ1-1
clone size: NA
V gene: TRBV28

CDR3 protein: CSASGRQETQYF
CDR3 DNA: TGCAGTGCTAGTGGGAGACAAGAGACCCAGTACTTC
D gene: NA
J gene: TRBJ2-5
clone size: NA
V gene: TRBV20-1

CDR3 protein: CASSQGEGTEAFF
CDR3 DNA: TGTGCCAGCTCCCAAGGGGAGGGAACTGAAGCTTTCTTT
D gene: NA
J gene: TRBJ1-1
clone size: NA
V gene: TRBV18

CDR3 protein: CASATGQNPYEQYF
CDR3 DNA: TGTGCCAGTGCCACGGGACAGAATCCTTACGAGCAGTACTTC
D gene: TRBD1
J gene: TRBJ2-7
clone size: NA
V gene: TRBV24-1

CDR3 protein: CASSGGTYGYTF
CDR3 DNA: TGTGCCAGCAGTGGGGGGACCTATGGCTACACCTTC
D gene: NA
J gene: TRBJ1-2
clone size: NA
V gene: TRBV7-9

CDR3 protein: CASSSQRGKNTEAFF
CDR3 DNA: TGTGCCAGCAGCTCCCAGCGGGGGAAGAACACTGAAGCTTTCTTT
D gene: NA
J gene: TRBJ1-1
clone size: NA
V gene: TRBV11-2